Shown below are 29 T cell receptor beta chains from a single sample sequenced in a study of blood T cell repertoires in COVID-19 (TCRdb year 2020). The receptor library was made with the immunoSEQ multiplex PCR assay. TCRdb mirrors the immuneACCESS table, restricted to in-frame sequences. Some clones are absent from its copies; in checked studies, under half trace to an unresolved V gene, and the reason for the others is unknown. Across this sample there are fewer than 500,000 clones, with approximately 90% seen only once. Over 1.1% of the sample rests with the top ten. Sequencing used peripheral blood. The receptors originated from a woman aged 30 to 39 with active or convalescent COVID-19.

The CDR3 DNA is TGTGCCAGCAGTTTATCGGGACAGGGGACCGGCAAGTATGAAAAACTGTTTTTT. Translating it yields CASSLSGQGTGKYEKLFF. The chain combines TRBV27 with TRBJ1-4, with TRBD1 identical over 10 bases. From germline, CDR1 is MNHEY and CDR2 SMNVEV (reference sequence). V shed 0 bases, J shed 6 bases, and the junction held 10 bases outside the gene matches. The CDR3 is 18 amino acids.

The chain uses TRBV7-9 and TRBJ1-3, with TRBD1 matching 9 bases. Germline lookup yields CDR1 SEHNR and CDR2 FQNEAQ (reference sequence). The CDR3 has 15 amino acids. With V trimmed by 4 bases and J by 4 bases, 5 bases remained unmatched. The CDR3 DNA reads TGTGCCAGCAGCTCCCGGGACAGGGCCGGAAACACCATATATTTT. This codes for CASSSRDRAGNTIYF.

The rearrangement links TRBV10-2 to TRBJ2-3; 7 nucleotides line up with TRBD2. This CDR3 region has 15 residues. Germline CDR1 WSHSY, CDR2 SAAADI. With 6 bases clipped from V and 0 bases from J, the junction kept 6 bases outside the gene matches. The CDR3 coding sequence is TGCGCCAGCAGAGACGGGGGGTTCAGCACAGATACGCAGTATTTT. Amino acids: CASRDGGFSTDTQYF.

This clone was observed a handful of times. CDR3 sequence reads: CSARELETQYF. The CDR3 nucleotides are TGCAGTGCTAGAGAACTTGAGACCCAGTACTTC. V is TRBV20-1 and J is TRBJ2-5, with no clear D. V dropped 0 bases and J dropped 5 bases, with 4 bases sitting between them. CDR1 is DFQATT, CDR2 SNEGSKA, per germline (reference sequence). The CDR3 extends over 11 amino acids.

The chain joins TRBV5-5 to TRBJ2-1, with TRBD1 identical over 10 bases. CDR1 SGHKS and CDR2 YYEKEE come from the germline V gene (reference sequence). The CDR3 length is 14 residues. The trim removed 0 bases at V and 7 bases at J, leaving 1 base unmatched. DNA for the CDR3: TGTGCCAGCAGCTTGGGACAGGGGGCAAATGAGCAGTTCTTC. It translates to CASSLGQGANEQFF.

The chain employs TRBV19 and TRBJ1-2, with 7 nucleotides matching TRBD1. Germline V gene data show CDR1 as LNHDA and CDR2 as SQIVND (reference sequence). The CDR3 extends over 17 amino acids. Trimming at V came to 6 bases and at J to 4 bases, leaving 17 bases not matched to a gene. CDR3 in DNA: TGTGCCAGTAGCTATAGGGGGCTACAGGGTAGGCTCTATGGCTACACCTTC. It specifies CASSYRGLQGRLYGYTF.

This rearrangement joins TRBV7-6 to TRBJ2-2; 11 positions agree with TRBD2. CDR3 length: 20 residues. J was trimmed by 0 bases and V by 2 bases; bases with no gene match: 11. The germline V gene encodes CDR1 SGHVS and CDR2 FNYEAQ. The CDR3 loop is CASSLKRKLAGVSNTGELFF. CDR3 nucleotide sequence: TGTGCCAGCAGCTTAAAGAGAAAACTAGCGGGAGTTTCGAACACCGGGGAGCTGTTTTTT.

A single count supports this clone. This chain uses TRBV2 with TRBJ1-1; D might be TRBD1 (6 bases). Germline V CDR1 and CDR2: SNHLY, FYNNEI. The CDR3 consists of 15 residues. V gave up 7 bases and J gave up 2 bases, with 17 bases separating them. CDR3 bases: TGTGCCAGCAAGAAACACGGGACACAAAACACTGAAGCTTTCTTT. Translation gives CASKKHGTQNTEAFF.

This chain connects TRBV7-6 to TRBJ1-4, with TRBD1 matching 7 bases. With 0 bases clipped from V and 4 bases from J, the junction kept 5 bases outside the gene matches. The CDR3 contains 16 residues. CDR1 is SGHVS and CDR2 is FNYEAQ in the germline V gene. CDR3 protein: CASSLATGVDNEKLFF. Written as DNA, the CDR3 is TGTGCCAGCAGCTTAGCAACAGGGGTGGATAATGAAAAACTGTTTTTT.

Here the CDR3 DNA reads TGTGCCAGCAGCACCCAACGCCGACAGGGGACTACGATTTTCATGCCGAACACTGAAGCTTTCTTT. Translating gives CASSTQRRQGTTIFMPNTEAFF. The chain combines TRBV21-1 with TRBJ1-1; TRBD1, the table's D call, lacks a check against the DNA. TRBV21-1 is reported as a pseudogene. The CDR3 spans 22 residues.

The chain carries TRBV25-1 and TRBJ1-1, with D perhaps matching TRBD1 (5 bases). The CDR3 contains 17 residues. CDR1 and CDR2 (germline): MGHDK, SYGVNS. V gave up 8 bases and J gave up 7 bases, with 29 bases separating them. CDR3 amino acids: CASRPPPGLLTTGEAFF. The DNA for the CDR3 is TGTGCCAGCCGCCCTCCTCCGGGACTCTTGACGACGGGTGAAGCTTTCTTT.

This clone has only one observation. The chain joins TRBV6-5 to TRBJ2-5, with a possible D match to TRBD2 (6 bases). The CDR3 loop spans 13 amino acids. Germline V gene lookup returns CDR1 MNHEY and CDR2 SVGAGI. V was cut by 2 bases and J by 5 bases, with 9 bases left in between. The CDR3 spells CASSYTSLETQYF. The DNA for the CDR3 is TGTGCCAGCAGTTACACTAGCTTGGAGACCCAGTACTTC.

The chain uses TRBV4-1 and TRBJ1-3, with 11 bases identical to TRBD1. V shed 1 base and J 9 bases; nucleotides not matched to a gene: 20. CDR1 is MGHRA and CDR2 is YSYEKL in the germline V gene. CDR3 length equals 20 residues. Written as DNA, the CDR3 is TGCGCCAGCAGCCAAGCAGGACAGGGGGCAACGGTGATGGGCGAGCCCACCATATATTTT. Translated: CASSQAGQGATVMGEPTIYF.

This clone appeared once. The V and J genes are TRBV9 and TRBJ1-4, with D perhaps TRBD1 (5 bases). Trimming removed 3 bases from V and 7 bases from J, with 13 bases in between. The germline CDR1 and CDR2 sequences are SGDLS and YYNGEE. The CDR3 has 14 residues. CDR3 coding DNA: TGTGCCAGCAGCGAGGGGACTCCGGGTGAAAAACTGTTTTTT. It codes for CASSEGTPGEKLFF. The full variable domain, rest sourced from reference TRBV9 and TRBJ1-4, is DSGVTQTPKHLITATGQRVTLRCSPRSGDLSVYWYQQSLDQGLQFLIQYYNGEERAKGNILERFSAQQFPDLHSELNLSSLELGDSALYFCASSEGTPGEKLFFGSGTQLSVL.

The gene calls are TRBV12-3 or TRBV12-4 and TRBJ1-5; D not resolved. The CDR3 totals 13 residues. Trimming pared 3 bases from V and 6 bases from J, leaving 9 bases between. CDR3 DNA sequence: TGTGCCAGCAGTTTGCAAATCGGTCAGCCCCAGCATTTT. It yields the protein CASSLQIGQPQHF.

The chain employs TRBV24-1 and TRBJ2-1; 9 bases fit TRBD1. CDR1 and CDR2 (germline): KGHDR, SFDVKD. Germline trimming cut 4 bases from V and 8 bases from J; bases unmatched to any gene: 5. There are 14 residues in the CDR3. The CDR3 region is CATSDRDRVDEQFF. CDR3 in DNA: TGTGCCACCAGTGACCGGGACAGGGTGGATGAGCAGTTCTTC.

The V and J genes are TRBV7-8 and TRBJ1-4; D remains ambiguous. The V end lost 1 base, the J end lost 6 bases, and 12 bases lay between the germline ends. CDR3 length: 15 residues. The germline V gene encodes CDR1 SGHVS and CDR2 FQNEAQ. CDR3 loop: CASSLGAGSYEKLFF. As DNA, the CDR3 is TGTGCCAGCAGCTTAGGGGCCGGTTCCTATGAAAAACTGTTTTTT.

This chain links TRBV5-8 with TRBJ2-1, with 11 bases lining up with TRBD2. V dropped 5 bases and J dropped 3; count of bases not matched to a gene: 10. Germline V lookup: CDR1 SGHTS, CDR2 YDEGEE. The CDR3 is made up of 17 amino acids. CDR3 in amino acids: CASSLFLAGGGYNEQFF. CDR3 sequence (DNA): TGTGCCAGCAGTTTATTTTTAGCGGGAGGGGGCTACAATGAGCAGTTCTTC.

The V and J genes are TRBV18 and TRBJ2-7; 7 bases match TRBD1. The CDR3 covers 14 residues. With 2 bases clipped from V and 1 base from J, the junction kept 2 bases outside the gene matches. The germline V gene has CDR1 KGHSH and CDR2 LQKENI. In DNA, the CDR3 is TGTGCCAGCTCACCAACAGGGGAATCCTACGAGCAGTACTTC. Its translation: CASSPTGESYEQYF.

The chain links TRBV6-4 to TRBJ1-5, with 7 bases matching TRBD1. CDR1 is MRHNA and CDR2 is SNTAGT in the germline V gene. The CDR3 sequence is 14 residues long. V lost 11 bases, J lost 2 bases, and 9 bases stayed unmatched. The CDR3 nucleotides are TGTGCCCGCCAGGGGGAGACTGGCAATCAGCCCCAGCATTTT. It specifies CARQGETGNQPQHF.

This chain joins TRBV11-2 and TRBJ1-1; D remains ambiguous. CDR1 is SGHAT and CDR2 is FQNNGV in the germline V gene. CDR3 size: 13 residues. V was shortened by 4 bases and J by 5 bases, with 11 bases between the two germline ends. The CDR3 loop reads CASSSPLETEAFF. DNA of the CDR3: TGTGCCAGCAGCTCACCTCTTGAGACTGAAGCTTTCTTT.

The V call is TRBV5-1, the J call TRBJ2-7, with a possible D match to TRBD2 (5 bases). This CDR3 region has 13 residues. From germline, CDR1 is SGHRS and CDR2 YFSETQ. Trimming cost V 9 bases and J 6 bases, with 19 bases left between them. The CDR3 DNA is TGCGCCACCTCCTTGGGTGACCGGGGCGAGCAGTACTTC. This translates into CATSLGDRGEQYF.

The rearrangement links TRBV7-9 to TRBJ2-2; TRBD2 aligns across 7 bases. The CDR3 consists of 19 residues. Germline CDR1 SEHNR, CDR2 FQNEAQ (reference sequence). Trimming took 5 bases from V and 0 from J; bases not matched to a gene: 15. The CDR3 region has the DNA TGTGCCAGCAGCCCGACTAAAAATCGGGGGGTGGCGAACACCGGGGAGCTGTTTTTT. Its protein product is CASSPTKNRGVANTGELFF.

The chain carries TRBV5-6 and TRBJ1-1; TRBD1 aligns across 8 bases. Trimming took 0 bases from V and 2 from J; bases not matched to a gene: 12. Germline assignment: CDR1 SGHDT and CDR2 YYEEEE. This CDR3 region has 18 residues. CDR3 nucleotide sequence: TGTGCCAGCAGCTTGGTGTTGGGACAGGATTCTACTAACACTGAAGCTTTCTTT. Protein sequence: CASSLVLGQDSTNTEAFF.

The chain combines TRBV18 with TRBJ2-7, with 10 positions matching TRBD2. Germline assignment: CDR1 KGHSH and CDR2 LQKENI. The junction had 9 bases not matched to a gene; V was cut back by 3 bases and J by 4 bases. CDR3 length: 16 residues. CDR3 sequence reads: CASSPGSTSGTYEQYF. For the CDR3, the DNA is TGTGCCAGCTCACCGGGCTCTACTAGCGGGACTTACGAGCAGTACTTC.

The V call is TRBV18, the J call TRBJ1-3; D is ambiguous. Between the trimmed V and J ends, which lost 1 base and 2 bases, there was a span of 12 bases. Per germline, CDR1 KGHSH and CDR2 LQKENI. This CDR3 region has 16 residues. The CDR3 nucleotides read TGTGCCAGCTCACCACAAGCAGCAGGCGCTGGAAACACCATATATTTT. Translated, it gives CASSPQAAGAGNTIYF.

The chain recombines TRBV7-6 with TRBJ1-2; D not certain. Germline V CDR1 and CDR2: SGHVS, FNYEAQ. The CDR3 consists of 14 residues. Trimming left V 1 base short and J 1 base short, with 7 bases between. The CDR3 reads CASSLEAGNYGYTF. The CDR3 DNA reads TGTGCCAGCAGCTTAGAGGCGGGTAACTATGGCTACACCTTC.

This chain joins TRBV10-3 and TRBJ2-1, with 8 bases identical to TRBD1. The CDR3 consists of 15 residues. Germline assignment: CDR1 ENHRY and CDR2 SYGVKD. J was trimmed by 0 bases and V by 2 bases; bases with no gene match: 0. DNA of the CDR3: TGTGCCATCAGTGAGACAGGGGGCTCCTACAATGAGCAGTTCTTC. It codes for CAISETGGSYNEQFF.

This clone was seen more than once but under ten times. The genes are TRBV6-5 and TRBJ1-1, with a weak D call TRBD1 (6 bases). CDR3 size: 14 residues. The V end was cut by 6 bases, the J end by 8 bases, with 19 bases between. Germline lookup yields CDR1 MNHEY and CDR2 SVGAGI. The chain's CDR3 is CASSVTGGGEEAFF. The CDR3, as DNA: TGTGCCAGCAGCGTGACAGGCGGTGGGGAGGAAGCTTTCTTT.